This T cell receptor beta chain emerged from a study of regulatory T cells in long-lasting Graves disease. General observations from the study: Sampling was limited to peripheral blood rather than thyroid tissue. Newly diagnosed Graves' patients exceeded persistent ones in TCR diversity.

Per germline, CDR1 MDHEN and CDR2 SYDVKM. The length of the CDR3 is 16 residues. Between the trimmed V and J ends, which lost 5 bases and 1 base, there was a span of 18 bases. HTBI primers from iRepertoire and Arm-PCR of CDR3 regions yielded the TCR beta libraries. A single record per CDR3 protein comes from TCRdb applying MiXCR to the multiplex PCR reads. Among about 430,000 distinct CDR3 sequences listed, 20% to 25% were seen once. The sample holds many counts of this clonotype. Its matching antigen is unknown. Time point indicated: persistent/refractory GD, antithyroid drugs over 5 years with positive TRAb. Generation of the TCR library employed RNA extracted from PBMCs. Peripheral blood, about 9 milliliters of it, was drawn into EDTA tubes.

This sequence was found in a female donor with Graves disease. The chain carries TRBV28 and TRBJ2-7, with D perhaps TRBD2 (6 bases). Material: peripheral blood mononuclear cells (PBMCs), obtained when the disease was refractory, from a patient treated with antithyroid drugs. CDR3 sequence reads: CASSHQVGSGSYEQYF. In DNA, the CDR3 is TGTGCCAGCAGTCACCAAGTCGGGAGTGGTTCCTACGAGCAGTACTTC.